This T cell receptor beta chain was recovered during a study of cytomegalovirus exposure and HLA in healthy donors. Whole-study results and caveats: It was reported that TCR beta sequences correctly inferred the HLA-A and HLA-B alleles for most subjects. Most TCR beta V segments were productive about 87% or about 30% of the time in an earlier analysis. Later analysis indicated greater clonal expansion among HLA-associated TCR beta chains than among equally common other chains.

Note on this clone: Its antigen is undetermined.

V lost 1 base, J lost 6 bases, and 0 bases stayed unmatched. Germline V gene lookup returns CDR1 SEHNR and CDR2 FQNEAQ (reference sequence). There are 14 residues in the CDR3. A multiplex PCR was run with 60 Vbeta primers and 13 Jbeta primers. Produced via immunoSEQ multiplex PCR; TCRdb's table is partial and in-frame only. The data hold under 200,000 clones, with around 79% observed a single time. The sample consisted of PBMCs. This TCR was recovered from a woman aged 40 to 49 in good health and CMV-seronegative. V gene TRBV7-9 combines with J gene TRBJ2-4; 10 bases align to TRBD2. The CDR3 is CASSLGTSGNIQYF. CDR3 nucleotide sequence: TGTGCCAGCAGCTTAGGGACTAGCGGAAACATTCAGTACTTC.